The TCR beta chain under discussion was sequenced for a study of blood T cell repertoires in COVID-19. Looking at the study overall: T cells, B-cell-depleted T cells, or PBMCs supplied cDNA or gDNA.

Germline CDR1 is KGHDR and CDR2 is SFDVKD. The CDR3 consists of 14 residues. Trimming took 2 bases from V and 6 from J, leaving 10 bases between them. Methods used by the authors: Quantification of nucleated cells was approximated via reference gene primer amplification. Libraries were prepared by immunoSEQ multiplex PCR; TCRdb keeps only in-frame clonotypes and omits some of them. V, J and clone size reflect that table, while D and trimming were determined from the DNA. The data contain tens of thousands of clones, almost 95% of them singletons. The chain combines TRBV24-1 with TRBJ2-1, with TRBD1 as a possible D gene (6 bases). This TCR was sampled from a man between 50 and 59 years old with active COVID-19. The sequenced material came from peripheral blood. CDR3 protein: CATSDSRGGNEQFF. The DNA of the CDR3 is TGTGCCACCAGTGATTCCAGAGGGGGCAATGAGCAGTTCTTC.